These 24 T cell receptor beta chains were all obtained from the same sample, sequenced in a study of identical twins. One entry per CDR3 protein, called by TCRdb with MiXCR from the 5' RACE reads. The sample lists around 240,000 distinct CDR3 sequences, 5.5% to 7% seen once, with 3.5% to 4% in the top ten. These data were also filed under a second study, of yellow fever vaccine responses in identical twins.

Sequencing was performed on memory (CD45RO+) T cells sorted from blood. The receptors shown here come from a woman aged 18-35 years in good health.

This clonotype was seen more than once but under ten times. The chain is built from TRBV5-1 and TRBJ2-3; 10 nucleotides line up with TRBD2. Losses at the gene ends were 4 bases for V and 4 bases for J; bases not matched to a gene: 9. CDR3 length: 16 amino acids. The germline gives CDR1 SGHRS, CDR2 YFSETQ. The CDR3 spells CASSKPGLAGADTQYF. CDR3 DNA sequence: TGCGCCAGCAGCAAACCCGGTCTAGCGGGAGCAGATACGCAGTATTTT.

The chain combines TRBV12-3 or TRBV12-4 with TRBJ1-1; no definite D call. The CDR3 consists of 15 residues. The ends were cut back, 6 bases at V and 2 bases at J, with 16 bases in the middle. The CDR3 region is CASSSRVTRNTEAFF. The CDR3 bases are TGTGCCAGCAGCTCCCGGGTCACTCGAAACACTGAAGCTTTCTTT.

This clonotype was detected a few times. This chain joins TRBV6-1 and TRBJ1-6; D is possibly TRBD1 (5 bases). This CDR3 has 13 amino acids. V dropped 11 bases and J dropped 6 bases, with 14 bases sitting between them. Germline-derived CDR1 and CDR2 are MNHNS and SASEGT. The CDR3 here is CAGRRQSNSPLHF. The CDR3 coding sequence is TGTGCCGGAAGAAGACAGTCTAATTCACCCCTCCACTTT.

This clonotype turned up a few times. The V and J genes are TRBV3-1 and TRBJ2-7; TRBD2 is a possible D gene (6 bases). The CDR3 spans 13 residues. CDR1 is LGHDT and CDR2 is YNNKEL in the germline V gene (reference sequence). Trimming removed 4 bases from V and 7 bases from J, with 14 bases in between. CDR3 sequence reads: CASSLGRPGEQYV. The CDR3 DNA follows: TGTGCCAGCAGCCTCGGGAGACCGGGAGAGCAGTACGTC.

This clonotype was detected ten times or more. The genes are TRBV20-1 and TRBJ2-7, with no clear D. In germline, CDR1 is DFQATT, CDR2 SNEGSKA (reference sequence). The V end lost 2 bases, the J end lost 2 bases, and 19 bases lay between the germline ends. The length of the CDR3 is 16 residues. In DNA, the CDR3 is TGCAGTGCTAGAAGATCCTACCGAAGCCCCACCTACGAGCAGTACTTC. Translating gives CSARRSYRSPTYEQYF.

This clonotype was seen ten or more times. The CDR3 loop reads CASSPRQGFRTDTQYF. The DNA of the CDR3 is TGTGCCAGCAGTCCCCGACAGGGGTTTAGGACAGATACGCAGTATTTT. The J gene is TRBJ2-3, the V gene TRBV12-3 or TRBV12-4; 8 nucleotides agree with TRBD1. V gave up 5 bases and J gave up 3 bases; unmatched junction bases: 10. This CDR3 is 16 amino acids long.

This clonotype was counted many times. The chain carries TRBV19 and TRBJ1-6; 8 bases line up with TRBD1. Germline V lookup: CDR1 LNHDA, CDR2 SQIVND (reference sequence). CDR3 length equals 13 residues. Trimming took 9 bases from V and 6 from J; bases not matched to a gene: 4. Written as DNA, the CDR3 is TGTGCCAGCTGCAGGGGGCGTAATTCACCCCTCCACTTT. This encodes CASCRGRNSPLHF.

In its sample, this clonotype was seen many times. The CDR3 loop is CAISAGTEAFF. For the CDR3, the DNA is TGTGCCATCAGTGCAGGCACTGAAGCTTTCTTT. The J gene is TRBJ1-1, the V gene TRBV10-3; D uncertain. Germline CDR1 reads ENHRY; CDR2 reads SYGVKD. V lost 4 bases and J 4 bases, leaving 4 bases between the germline ends. The length of the CDR3 is 11 residues.

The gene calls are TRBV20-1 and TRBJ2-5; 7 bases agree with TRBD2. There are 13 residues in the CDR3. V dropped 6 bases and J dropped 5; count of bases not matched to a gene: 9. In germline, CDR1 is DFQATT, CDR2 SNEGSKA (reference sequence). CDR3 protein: CSADPGLVETQYF. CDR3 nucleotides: TGCAGTGCCGACCCTGGACTAGTCGAGACCCAGTACTTC.

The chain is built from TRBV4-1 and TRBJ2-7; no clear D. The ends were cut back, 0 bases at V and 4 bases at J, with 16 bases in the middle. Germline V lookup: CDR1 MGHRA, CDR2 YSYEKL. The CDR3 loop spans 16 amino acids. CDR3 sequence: CASSQDRAAATYEQYF. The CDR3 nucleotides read TGCGCCAGCAGCCAAGATAGGGCAGCCGCAACTTACGAGCAGTACTTC.

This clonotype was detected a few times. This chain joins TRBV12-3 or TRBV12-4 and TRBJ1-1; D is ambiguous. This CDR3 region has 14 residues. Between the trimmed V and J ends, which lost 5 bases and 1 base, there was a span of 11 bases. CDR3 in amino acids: CASSLNAGNTEAFF. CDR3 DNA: TGTGCCAGCAGTCTAAACGCAGGGAACACTGAAGCTTTCTTT.

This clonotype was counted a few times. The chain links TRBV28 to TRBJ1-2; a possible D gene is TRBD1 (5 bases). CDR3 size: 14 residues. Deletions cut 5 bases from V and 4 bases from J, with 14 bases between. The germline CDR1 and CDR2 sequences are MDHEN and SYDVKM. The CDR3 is CASSQTGTPYGYTF. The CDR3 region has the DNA TGTGCCAGCAGTCAAACCGGGACTCCCTATGGCTACACCTTC.

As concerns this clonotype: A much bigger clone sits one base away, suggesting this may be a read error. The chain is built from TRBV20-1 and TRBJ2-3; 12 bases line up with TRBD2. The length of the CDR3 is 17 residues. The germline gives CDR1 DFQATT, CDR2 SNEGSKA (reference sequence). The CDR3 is CCARGASGRANTDTQYF. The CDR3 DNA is TGCTGTGCTAGAGGGGCTAGCGGGAGGGCAAACACAGATACGCAGTATTTT.

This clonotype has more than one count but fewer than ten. The CDR3 loop is CASRSQNNEQFF. CDR3 nucleotides: TGTGCCAGCAGAAGCCAAAACAATGAGCAGTTCTTC. The rearrangement links TRBV2 to TRBJ2-1, with D uncertain. The V and J ends lost 6 bases and 5 bases respectively, with 8 bases between them. This CDR3 contains 12 residues. CDR1 and CDR2 from the germline V gene are SNHLY and FYNNEI.

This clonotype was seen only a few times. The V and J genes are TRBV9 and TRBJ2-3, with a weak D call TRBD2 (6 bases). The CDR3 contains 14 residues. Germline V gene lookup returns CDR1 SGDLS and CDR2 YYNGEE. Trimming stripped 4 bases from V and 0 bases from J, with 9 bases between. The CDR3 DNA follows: TGTGCCAGCAGCAACAGCGGGAGCACAGATACGCAGTATTTT. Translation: CASSNSGSTDTQYF.

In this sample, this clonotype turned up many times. CDR3 nucleotides: TGTGCCAGCATACCGGGACGAACGAACACCGGGGAGCTGTTTTTT. Its protein is CASIPGRTNTGELFF. The V and J genes are TRBV5-8 and TRBJ2-2; perhaps D is TRBD1 or TRBD2 (5 bases each). V gave up 6 bases and J gave up 0 bases, with 12 bases separating them. The germline gives CDR1 SGHTS, CDR2 YDEGEE. This CDR3 region has 15 residues.

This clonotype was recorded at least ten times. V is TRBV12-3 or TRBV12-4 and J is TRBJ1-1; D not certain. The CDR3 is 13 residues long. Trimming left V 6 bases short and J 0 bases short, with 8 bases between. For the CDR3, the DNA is TGTGCCAGCAGCCACCAGGTGAACACTGAAGCTTTCTTT. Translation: CASSHQVNTEAFF.

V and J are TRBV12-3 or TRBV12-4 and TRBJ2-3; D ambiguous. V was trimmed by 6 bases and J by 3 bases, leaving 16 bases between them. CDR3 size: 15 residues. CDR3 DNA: TGTGCCAGCAGCCGCCTCGTTGGAGCTACAGATACGCAGTATTTT. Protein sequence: CASSRLVGATDTQYF.

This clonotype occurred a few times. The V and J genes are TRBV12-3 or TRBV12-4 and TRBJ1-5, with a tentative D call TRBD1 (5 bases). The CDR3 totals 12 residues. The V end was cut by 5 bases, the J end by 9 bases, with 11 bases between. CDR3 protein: CASSITGGPQHF. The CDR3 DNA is TGTGCCAGCAGTATCACCGGGGGGCCCCAGCATTTT.

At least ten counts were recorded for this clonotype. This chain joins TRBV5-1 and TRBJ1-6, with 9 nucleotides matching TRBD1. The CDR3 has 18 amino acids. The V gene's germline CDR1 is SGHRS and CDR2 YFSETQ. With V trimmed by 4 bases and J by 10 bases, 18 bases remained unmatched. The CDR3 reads CASSPVDRRQGGESPLHF. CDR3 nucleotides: TGCGCCAGCAGCCCCGTGGACCGGAGACAGGGGGGAGAATCACCCCTCCACTTT.

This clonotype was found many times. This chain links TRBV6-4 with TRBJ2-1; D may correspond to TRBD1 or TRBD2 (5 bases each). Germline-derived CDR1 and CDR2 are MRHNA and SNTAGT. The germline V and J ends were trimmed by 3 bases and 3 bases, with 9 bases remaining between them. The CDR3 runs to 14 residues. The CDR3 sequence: CASSEGTDYNEQFF. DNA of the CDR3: TGTGCCAGCAGTGAGGGGACGGACTACAATGAGCAGTTCTTC.

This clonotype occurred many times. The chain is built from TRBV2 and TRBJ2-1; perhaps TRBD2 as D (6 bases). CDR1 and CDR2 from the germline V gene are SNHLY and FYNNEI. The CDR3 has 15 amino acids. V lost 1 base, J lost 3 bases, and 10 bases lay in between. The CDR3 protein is CASSEEGGSYNEQFF. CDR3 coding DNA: TGTGCCAGCAGTGAAGAGGGAGGTAGCTACAATGAGCAGTTCTTC.

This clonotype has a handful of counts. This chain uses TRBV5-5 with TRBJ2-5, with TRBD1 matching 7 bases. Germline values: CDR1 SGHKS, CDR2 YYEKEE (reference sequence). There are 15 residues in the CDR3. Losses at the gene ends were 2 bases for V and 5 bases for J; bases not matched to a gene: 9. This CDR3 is CASSFDQGDWETQYF. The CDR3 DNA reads TGTGCCAGCAGCTTTGACCAGGGGGATTGGGAGACCCAGTACTTC.

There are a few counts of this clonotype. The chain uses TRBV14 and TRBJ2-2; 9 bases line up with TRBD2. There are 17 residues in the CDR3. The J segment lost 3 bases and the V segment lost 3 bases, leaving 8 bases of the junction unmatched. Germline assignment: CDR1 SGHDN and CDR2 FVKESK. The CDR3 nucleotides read TGTGCCAGCAGCCAGGAAAAGACTAGCGGCTACACCGGGGAGCTGTTTTTT. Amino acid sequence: CASSQEKTSGYTGELFF.